This entry concerns a single T cell receptor beta chain. Its target is unknown. Blood samples measuring around 2.6 ml were taken per donor. Total RNA was isolated from whole blood without T cell sorting. The CDR3 contains 14 residues. In germline, CDR1 is MNHEY, CDR2 SVGAGI. Each TCR library consumed about 3,800 ng of total RNA. TCRdb reanalyzed the 5' RACE reads and collapses them to one entry per CDR3 protein, without DNA. The sample table includes approximately 110,000 distinct CDR3 sequences. These data belong to a study of monozygotic twins with inflammatory bowel disease. General study findings and limits: Those with IBD had lower TCRbeta diversity (inverse Simpson) than their healthy co-twins did.

The receptor comes from a human donor with ulcerative colitis or Crohn's disease, or a healthy co-twin of an affected twin (not recorded which). The chain uses TRBV6-5 and TRBJ1-1; TCRdb picks TRBD1, but there is no DNA to check that call. The sequenced sample was blood. The CDR3 loop is CASSYLQGAGEAFF.